These 29 T cell receptor beta chains originate from one sample sequenced in a study of blood T cells in healthy people across ages. A J-beta primer mix and a sample-barcoded 5' primer were used in a second PCR of about 7 to 12 cycles. TCRdb reanalysed the 5' RACE reads using MiXCR and keeps one entry per CDR3 protein. The sample comprises about 1.6 million distinct CDR3 sequences, roughly a third of which are singletons, and roughly 10% rests with the top ten. The material sequenced was blood. The receptors were sampled from a woman in her twenties or thirties in good health.

J is TRBJ2-7 and V is TRBV28, with D uncertain. The CDR3 totals 15 residues. Trimming removed 5 bases at V and 0 bases at J, with 14 bases between. Germline V lookup: CDR1 MDHEN, CDR2 SYDVKM. The CDR3 is CASSPQSGSSYEQYF. The CDR3 DNA is TGTGCCAGCAGTCCTCAGTCAGGCAGCTCCTACGAGCAGTACTTC.

This sequence joins TRBV30 and TRBJ2-3; TRBD1 agrees at 7 bases. J was trimmed by 1 base and V by 2 bases; bases with no gene match: 6. The CDR3 is 15 amino acids. Per the germline V gene, CDR1 is GTSNPN and CDR2 is SVGIG (reference sequence). CDR3 residues: CAWSSGTVGTDTQYF. CDR3 DNA: TGTGCCTGGAGTTCAGGGACAGTCGGCACAGATACGCAGTATTTT.

The CDR3 DNA reads TGTGCCACCAGCAGAGATAGGGGTAGGTCGGCGAGGGCGAACACTGAAGCTTTCTTT. Protein: CATSRDRGRSARANTEAFF. The rearrangement links TRBV15 to TRBJ1-1; TRBD1 is a possible D gene (5 bases). The CDR3 sequence is 19 residues long. The V gene's germline CDR1 is LNHNV and CDR2 YYDKDF (reference sequence). Trimming left V 0 bases short and J 1 base short, with 21 bases between. Supplemented by reference TRBV15 and TRBJ1-1, the full variable domain reads DAMVIQNPRYQVTQFGKPVTLSCSQTLNHNVMYWYQQKSSQAPKLLFHYYDKDFNNEADTPDNFQSRRPNTSFCFLDIRSPGLGDTAMYLCATSRDRGRSARANTEAFFGQGTRLTVV.

The chain is built from TRBV3-1 and TRBJ1-1; D unclear. Germline V lookup: CDR1 LGHDT, CDR2 YNNKEL (reference sequence). The CDR3 loop spans 13 amino acids. Trimming took off 3 bases at V and 7 bases at J, with 12 bases between the two ends. Here the CDR3 DNA reads TGTGCCAGCAGCCAGAACCAGCCGCATGAAGCTTTCTTT. This codes for CASSQNQPHEAFF.

V is TRBV4-1 and J is TRBJ2-7; D is perhaps TRBD2 (7 bases). V lost 1 base and J lost 0, with 10 bases in between. Germline V lookup: CDR1 MGHRA, CDR2 YSYEKL. The CDR3 has 15 amino acids. The CDR3 spells CASSQGGGTSYEQYF. CDR3 DNA: TGCGCCAGCAGCCAAGGGGGGGGCACCTCCTACGAGCAGTACTTC.

This clonotype turned up a few times. It may be a read error: a sequence one base away is much more abundant. The J gene is TRBJ2-7, the V gene TRBV6-5; D unclear. The CDR3 covers 11 residues. V lost 5 bases and J lost 5, with 7 bases in between. Germline assignment: CDR1 MNHEY and CDR2 SVGAGI. The chain's CDR3 is CASSIGHEQYF. CDR3 bases: TGTGCCAGCAGTATCGGCCACGAGCAGTACTTC.

This clonotype was observed a handful of times. The chain has TRBV6-2 or TRBV6-3 and TRBJ2-1; D is possibly TRBD2 (5 bases). CDR1 and CDR2 (germline): MNHEY, SVGEGT. Trimming stripped 4 bases from V and 3 bases from J, with 10 bases between. The CDR3 has 14 amino acids. The CDR3 sequence is CASSFTRDYNEQFF. Written as DNA, the CDR3 is TGTGCCAGCAGTTTTACTAGAGACTACAATGAGCAGTTCTTC.

In this sample, this clonotype turned up a few times. The chain links TRBV5-1 to TRBJ2-1; D tentatively fits TRBD1 or TRBD2 (6 bases each). CDR3 length: 15 residues. Per germline, CDR1 SGHRS and CDR2 YFSETQ. V lost 2 bases, J lost 8 bases, and 17 bases lay in between. The CDR3 DNA is TGCGCCAGCAGCTTTAGAGGGGGGCCCCCCCATGAGCAGTTCTTC. Its protein product is CASSFRGGPPHEQFF. Together with reference TRBV5-1 and TRBJ2-1, the CDR3 gives the full variable domain: KAGVTQTPRYLIKTRGQQVTLSCSPISGHRSVSWYQQTPGQGLQFLFEYFSETQRNKGNFPGRFSGRQFSNSRSEMNVSTLELGDSALYLCASSFRGGPPHEQFFGPGTRLTVL.

The rearrangement joins TRBV23-1 to TRBJ2-7; 10 bases fit TRBD2. TRBV23-1 counts as an open reading frame of uncertain function. This CDR3 contains 18 residues. The junction had 17 bases not matched to a gene; V was cut back by 4 bases and J by 5 bases. Here the CDR3 DNA reads TGCGCCAGCAGTCCCCTAGCGGGAGATCGTGCCTTAGGGGACGAGCAGTACTTC. Translating gives CASSPLAGDRALGDEQYF.

A few counts support this clonotype. The chain is built from TRBV18 and TRBJ2-1; 10 bases match TRBD2. CDR1 is KGHSH and CDR2 is LQKENI in the germline V gene. With V trimmed by 8 bases and J by 2 bases, 6 bases remained unmatched. The CDR3 totals 15 residues. The CDR3 region has the DNA TGTGCCAGCAGAATTAGCGGGGGGACCTACAATGAGCAGTTCTTC. It is translated as CASRISGGTYNEQFF.

Regarding this clonotype: The CDR3 does not end in the conserved phenylalanine or tryptophan, so this is likely a read error. The rearrangement uses TRBV5-1 and TRBJ2-1, with D tentatively TRBD1 (6 bases). This CDR3 spans 13 amino acids. CDR1 is SGHRS and CDR2 is YFSETQ in the germline V gene. With 0 bases removed from V and 7 bases from J, the gap between germline ends came to 8 bases. Written as DNA, the CDR3 is TGCGCCAGCAGCTTGGCCACAGGGAATGAGCAGTTCCTC. Amino acid sequence: CASSLATGNEQFL.

The table lists this clonotype with a few counts. The gene calls are TRBV27 and TRBJ2-3; 12 bases align to TRBD2. V was clipped by 6 bases and J by 3 bases; unmatched bases: 22. The CDR3 is made up of 21 amino acids. Germline lookup yields CDR1 MNHEY and CDR2 SMNVEV (reference sequence). Here the CDR3 DNA reads TGTGCCAGCAGCCCAAGTGGGGTGGGACGACTAGCGGGAGTTGAGACAGATACGCAGTATTTT. This codes for CASSPSGVGRLAGVETDTQYF.

This clonotype was detected a few times. V gene TRBV5-1 combines with J gene TRBJ1-1; D not resolved. The CDR3 is made up of 13 amino acids. V lost 4 bases, J lost 1 base, and 8 bases lay in between. Germline V CDR1 and CDR2: SGHRS, YFSETQ. Here the CDR3 reads CASSPDKNTEAFF. DNA of the CDR3: TGCGCCAGCAGCCCAGACAAGAACACTGAAGCTTTCTTT.

This clonotype has just a few counts. For the CDR3, the DNA is TGTGCCACCGGACCTAGTAACTACGAGCAGTACTTC. This translates into CATGPSNYEQYF. The V gene is TRBV12-3 or TRBV12-4, the J gene TRBJ2-7; D is uncertain. The V end lost 10 bases, the J end lost 3 bases, and 13 bases lay between the germline ends. The CDR3 runs to 12 residues.

This clonotype was picked up a small number of times. The rearrangement joins TRBV5-1 to TRBJ2-3; 10 positions agree with TRBD2. With 0 bases clipped from V and 3 bases from J, the junction kept 4 bases outside the gene matches. The CDR3 length is 16 residues. CDR1 is SGHRS, CDR2 YFSETQ, per germline. The CDR3 sequence is CASSLDNSGRTDTQYF. The CDR3 DNA reads as TGCGCCAGCAGCTTGGATAATAGCGGGAGGACAGATACGCAGTATTTT.

This rearrangement joins TRBV12-3 or TRBV12-4 to TRBJ2-7; perhaps TRBD2 as D (6 bases). Trimming took off 4 bases at V and 5 bases at J, with 12 bases between the two ends. The CDR3 consists of 13 residues. CDR3 DNA: TGTGCCAGCAGTTGGGGTCGGGAGCACGAGCAGTACTTC. Translating gives CASSWGREHEQYF.

Regarding this clonotype: A much more abundant neighbour one base away suggests this may be a read error. The genes are TRBV12-3 or TRBV12-4 and TRBJ2-5; D might be TRBD1 (5 bases). The CDR3 length is 12 residues. The CDR3 DNA sequence: TGTACCAGCAGTTCGCAGGGAGAGACCCAGTACTTC. Translated: CTSSSQGETQYF.

CDR3 nucleotides: TGTGCCACCAGTGCACTAGCTAATGAGCAGTTCTTC. Translating gives CATSALANEQFF. The chain links TRBV24-1 to TRBJ2-1; D may be TRBD2 (6 bases). Trimming stripped 5 bases from V and 7 bases from J, with 8 bases between. This CDR3 is 12 amino acids long. Germline CDR1 reads KGHDR; CDR2 reads SFDVKD.

The sample holds many counts of this clonotype. The chain recombines TRBV29-1 with TRBJ2-3; 9 bases map to TRBD1. The V and J ends lost 0 bases and 7 bases, in that order; junction bases with no gene match: 14. CDR3 length: 17 amino acids. In germline, CDR1 is SQVTM, CDR2 ANQGSEA. CDR3 DNA: TGCAGCGTTGAAGATACACACCGGGACAGGGTCCGGAATACGCAGTATTTT. It translates to CSVEDTHRDRVRNTQYF.

This clonotype was detected a few times. The V gene is TRBV20-1, the J gene TRBJ1-2; 9 nucleotides match TRBD1. The J segment lost 7 bases and the V segment lost 6 bases, leaving 9 bases of the junction unmatched. CDR1 and CDR2 (germline): DFQATT, SNEGSKA (reference sequence). The CDR3 has 13 amino acids. CDR3 nucleotide sequence: TGCAGTGCCAAGGACAGGGGTTTTTCTGGCTACACCTTC. Amino acid sequence: CSAKDRGFSGYTF.

The genes are TRBV6-8 and TRBJ1-1; no definite D call. In germline, CDR1 is MNHGY, CDR2 SAAAGT. The CDR3 is made up of 16 amino acids. V was pared by 0 bases and J by 4 bases, with 15 bases between. CDR3 protein: CASSYSEEETGTEAFF. The CDR3 DNA reads as TGTGCCAGCAGTTACTCGGAGGAAGAAACGGGCACTGAAGCTTTCTTT.

Turning to this clonotype: A junction end diverges from the germline sequence, so it may reflect a read error. The chain is built from TRBV3-1 and TRBJ2-1; 11 nucleotides agree with TRBD2. This CDR3 spans 16 amino acids. Germline V gene sequence: CDR1 LGHDT, CDR2 YNNKEL (reference sequence). CDR3 nucleotides: TGTGCCAGCAGCCATACCCTAGCGGGGGGTTACAATGTGCAGTTCTTC. Amino acids: CASSHTLAGGYNVQFF.

This clonotype was seen a handful of times. The V and J genes are TRBV20-1 and TRBJ2-3; TRBD2 agrees at 8 bases. Germline V CDR1 and CDR2: DFQATT, SNEGSKA (reference sequence). CDR3 size: 14 residues. Losses at the gene ends were 0 bases for V and 7 bases for J; bases not matched to a gene: 6. The CDR3 DNA reads as TGCAGTGCTAGAGAGACTAGCGTCCTACATACGCAGTATTTT. This codes for CSARETSVLHTQYF.

This clonotype was counted at least ten times. The V gene is TRBV29-1, the J gene TRBJ2-7, with 12 bases identical to TRBD2. The germline V gene encodes CDR1 SQVTM and CDR2 ANQGSEA. CDR3 length equals 13 residues. V was pared by 4 bases and J by 5 bases, with 3 bases of the junction left unmatched. Here the CDR3 reads CSVGLAGDHEQYF. Written as DNA, the CDR3 is TGCAGCGTTGGACTAGCGGGAGACCACGAGCAGTACTTC.

This chain connects TRBV27 to TRBJ2-7; D remains unclear. This CDR3 region has 13 residues. Germline V gene data show CDR1 as MNHEY and CDR2 as SMNVEV (reference sequence). Trimming shortened V by 3 bases and J by 2 bases, and 8 bases separated the two germline ends. The CDR3 nucleotides are TGTGCCAGCAGTTTTGCTAGAACCTACGAGCAGTACTTC. Its protein is CASSFARTYEQYF.

This clonotype occurred a few times. J is TRBJ2-7 and V is TRBV7-9, with TRBD2 as a possible D gene (6 bases). In germline, CDR1 is SEHNR, CDR2 FQNEAQ (reference sequence). This CDR3 comprises 16 residues. With 6 bases removed from V and 1 base from J, the gap between germline ends came to 19 bases. The CDR3 sequence: CASSRWGVVGSYEQYF. For the CDR3, the DNA is TGTGCCAGCAGTCGATGGGGGGTCGTCGGTTCCTACGAGCAGTACTTC.

This clonotype was observed a handful of times. The V gene is TRBV10-2, the J gene TRBJ1-6; 9 bases align to TRBD1. This CDR3 contains 14 residues. Germline values: CDR1 WSHSY, CDR2 SAAADI. With 5 bases clipped from V and 7 bases from J, the junction kept 3 bases outside the gene matches. CDR3 sequence: CASSRTGENSPLHF. The CDR3 region has the DNA TGCGCCAGCAGTCGGACAGGGGAAAATTCACCCCTCCACTTT.

The chain couples TRBV12-3 or TRBV12-4 to TRBJ2-3; tentative D call: TRBD1 (6 bases). Trimming cost V 4 bases and J 9 bases, with 32 bases left between them. The CDR3 is 19 residues long. The DNA of the CDR3 is TGTGCCAGCAGTTCCCACGACAGGAGACCTCTAGTCGGGGACGACACGCAGTATTTT. This gives the protein CASSSHDRRPLVGDDTQYF.

CDR3 amino acids: CAISERSGGAEETQYF. CDR3 sequence (DNA): TGTGCCATCAGCGAGCGATCCGGGGGGGCAGAGGAGACCCAGTACTTC. The chain recombines TRBV10-3 with TRBJ2-5, with 8 bases identical to TRBD2. There are 16 residues in the CDR3. V shed 6 bases, J shed 5 bases, and the junction held 14 bases outside the gene matches. The germline CDR1 and CDR2 sequences are ENHRY and SYGVKD.